Listed below are T cell receptor beta chains from one sample, sequenced in a study of cytomegalovirus exposure and HLA in healthy donors. Profiling relied on immunoSEQ multiplex PCR, and the TCRdb table lists in-frame clones only, not all of them. The sample lists about 130,000 clones; roughly 77% were seen once. Sequencing was carried out using PBMCs. The source is a man aged 25 to 40 in good health. Both conserved end residues are part of each CDR3. A D gene is named only where the DNA matches it firmly. The listing skips clone size in some rows; elsewhere it reads once, few, many or a size class.

cdr3_nt cdr3_aa v_call clone_size j_call d_call
TGTGCCAGCAGTTCAAACAGGGAGCGAAACACCATATATTTT CASSSNRERNTIYF TRBV27 . TRBJ1-3 .
TGTGCCAGCAGCCTAGGGGGCACTTGGACCGGGGAGCTGTTTTTT CASSLGGTWTGELFF TRBV7-3 . TRBJ2-2 TRBD1
TGTGCCAGCAGTTACTCCTTCGAGGGAAGTGAGCAGTTCTTC CASSYSFEGSEQFF TRBV6-6 . TRBJ2-1 .
TGTGCCAGCAGCTTAGGGGGCGTTGAAAAACTGTTTTTT CASSLGGVEKLFF TRBV7-6 . TRBJ1-4 .
TGCGCCAGCAGCCAAGACCCGGGACAGTCCTACGAGCAGTACTTC CASSQDPGQSYEQYF TRBV4-1 . TRBJ2-7 TRBD1
TGTGCCTGGAGTCCGGGACAGGGACCTCAGCCCCAGCATTTT CAWSPGQGPQPQHF TRBV30 . TRBJ1-5 TRBD1
TGTGCCAGCAGTTACTCTGGACAGGGCAATCAGCCCCAGCATTTT CASSYSGQGNQPQHF TRBV27 . TRBJ1-5 TRBD1
TGTGCCAGCAGTCAAGAACTAGCGGCTAGCTCCTACGAGCAGTACTTC CASSQELAASSYEQYF TRBV5-4 few TRBJ2-7 TRBD2
TGTGCCAGCAGCGTAGGAGAGTGGGGCCTCGGGGAGCTGTTTTTT CASSVGEWGLGELFF TRBV9 . TRBJ2-2 .
TGCAGCGTCCGAGGACTCGGGGCTGAAGCTTTCTTT CSVRGLGAEAFF TRBV29-1 . TRBJ1-1 .
TGTGCCAGCAGCTTCCTAGCGGGAGGGGAGACCCAGTACTTC CASSFLAGGETQYF TRBV5-4 . TRBJ2-5 TRBD2
TGTGCCATCCTAGCGGGAGGAACAGATACGCAGTATTTT CAILAGGTDTQYF TRBV10-3 . TRBJ2-3 TRBD2
TGTGCCAGCAGCTTAGCAGTCGCGGAGGGGGCGAGGGGCTACACCTTC CASSLAVAEGARGYTF TRBV7-2 once TRBJ1-2 TRBD1
TGTGCCAGTAGTAGGCCGCCAACTAGCGTTAGCTCCTACGAGCAGTACTTC CASSRPPTSVSSYEQYF TRBV19 few TRBJ2-7 TRBD2
TGTGCCCGGAGGGGGACAGGGGGCGCCGAGCAGTACTTC CARRGTGGAEQYF TRBV30 . TRBJ2-7 TRBD1
TGTGCCAGCAGTCCCGGACAGGGCTATGAGCAGTTCTTC CASSPGQGYEQFF TRBV7-9 . TRBJ2-1 TRBD1
TGTGCCAGCAGCCGGCTGGGGGAGGGCCAAGAGACCCAGTACTTC CASSRLGEGQETQYF TRBV5-4 once TRBJ2-5 TRBD2
TGTGCCAGCAGGCCCCCCGGGACTAGCGGCACAGATACGCAGTATTTT CASRPPGTSGTDTQYF TRBV6-6 . TRBJ2-3 TRBD2
TGTGCCAGCTCCGGCGGACTGTACCAAGAGACCCAGTACTTC CASSGGLYQETQYF TRBV6-1 . TRBJ2-5 .
TGTTCCAGCAGCTTAGGAATGGGGACTACCAGATTCGGTGACTACGAGCAGTACTTC CSSSLGMGTTRFGDYEQYF TRBV7-9 . TRBJ2-7 TRBD2
TGCAGTGCTAGAGAACAGCTTCTGCAGTATTTT CSAREQLLQYF TRBV20-1 . TRBJ2-3 .
TGTGCCAGCAGCTTAGATCCCCGGGGGACGGGCTACACCTTC CASSLDPRGTGYTF TRBV11-2 . TRBJ1-2 .
TGTGCCAGCAGTTTTCGGACTAGGGGCAATGAGCAGTTCTTC CASSFRTRGNEQFF TRBV27 . TRBJ2-1 TRBD2
TGTGCCAGCAGAAGCGGACTCTCTGGAAACACCATATATTTT CASRSGLSGNTIYF TRBV6-5 once TRBJ1-3 .
TGTGCCAGCAGTAAAGCATTAGCCCCCTATGGCTACACCTTC CASSKALAPYGYTF TRBV13 . TRBJ1-2 .
TGTGCCAGTAGTATCGGGGACAGGGGGGACAATGAGCAGTTCTTC CASSIGDRGDNEQFF TRBV19 few TRBJ2-1 TRBD1
TGTGCCAGCGGGACTAGCTCCCCTCCAGATACGCAGTATTTT CASGTSSPPDTQYF TRBV6-1 . TRBJ2-3 TRBD2
TGTGCCAGCAGCCAAGTGGGAGGGAAAGAGACCCAGTACTTC CASSQVGGKETQYF TRBV4-2 . TRBJ2-5 TRBD2
TGTGCCAGCAGTCGAGACGCAGGGTATCAGCCCCAGCATTTT CASSRDAGYQPQHF TRBV11-2 once TRBJ1-5 .
TGTGCCAGCAGTGACTCGACTAGCGGGAGCAATGAGCAGTTCTTC CASSDSTSGSNEQFF TRBV6-4 few TRBJ2-1 TRBD2
TGTGCCAGCAGCTTGCGACAGGGGCCATATGGCTACACCTTC CASSLRQGPYGYTF TRBV5-6 once TRBJ1-2 TRBD1
TGTGCCAGCAGTTTATTTTCAGGGCTCGAGCAGTACTTC CASSLFSGLEQYF TRBV27 . TRBJ2-7 .
TGTGCCAGCACCACGGCGGGGACTGGGGCCAACGTCCTGACTTTC CASTTAGTGANVLTF TRBV27 . TRBJ2-6 .